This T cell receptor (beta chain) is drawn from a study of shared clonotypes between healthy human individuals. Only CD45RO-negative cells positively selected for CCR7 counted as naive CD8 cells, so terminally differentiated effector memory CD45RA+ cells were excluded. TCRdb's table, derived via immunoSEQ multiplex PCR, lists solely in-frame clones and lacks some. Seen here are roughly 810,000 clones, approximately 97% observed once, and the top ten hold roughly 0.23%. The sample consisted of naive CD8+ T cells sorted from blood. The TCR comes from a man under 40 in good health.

The CDR3 region has the DNA TGTGCCAGCAGCCAGGGAATACTATCCTACGAGCAGTACTTC. This codes for CASSQGILSYEQYF. The chain employs TRBV28 and TRBJ2-7; perhaps TRBD1 as D (5 bases). The CDR3 runs 14 residues. The germline gives CDR1 MDHEN, CDR2 SYDVKM. V lost 6 bases and J lost 1, with 13 bases in between.